This is a list of T cell receptor beta chains from one sample in a study of T cell repertoires in cytomegalovirus infection. MiXCR, run by TCRdb on the reads, gives a single entry per CDR3 protein. Here the sample spans approximately 190,000 distinct CDR3 sequences, roughly 9.8% being singletons. Sequencing used PBMCs. All receptors come from a human donor in good health (CMV status not recorded). Some clones in this sample may be carry-over from other donors' samples. The CDR3 runs from the conserved cysteine through the conserved F or W. A D gene is named only where the DNA matches it firmly.

v_gene	d_gene	j_gene	CDR3aa
TRBV18	TRBD1	TRBJ2-1	CASSPLTTPGTGGRDEQFF
TRBV28	-	TRBJ1-2	CASSRSGEDGYTF
TRBV28	TRBD2	TRBJ2-1	CASSSGSRDEQFF
TRBV25-1	-	TRBJ2-2	CASSIKGTGELFF
TRBV29-1	TRBD1	TRBJ2-7	CSVGQGSNEQYF
TRBV20-1	TRBD2	TRBJ2-1	CSARAGTSGMGSYNEQFF
TRBV27	-	TRBJ1-2	CASSEVYTF
TRBV4-3	TRBD2	TRBJ2-3	CASSQDLLTSGSLFSSTDTQYF
TRBV20-1	-	TRBJ2-3	CSARVSGRSTDTQYF
TRBV20-1	-	TRBJ2-7	CSARVVRYEQYF
TRBV20-1	-	TRBJ1-2	CSARDRLGQLAYGYTF
TRBV28	-	TRBJ2-5	CAGSVGGQETQYF
TRBV20-1	-	TRBJ2-2	CSAIKDRGTGELFF
TRBV20-1	-	TRBJ2-7	CSGTDGRSAYEQYF
TRBV12-3/TRBV12-4	-	TRBJ2-2	CASSSNRVRGELFF
TRBV7-2	TRBD2	TRBJ2-1	CASSRGGGGGFNEQFF
TRBV29-1	-	TRBJ1-2	CSVARDGNYGYTF
TRBV12-3/TRBV12-4	-	TRBJ1-1	CASSFMGTEAFF
TRBV7-3	TRBD2	TRBJ2-1	CASSLIRAGGNNEQFF
TRBV6-2/TRBV6-3	TRBD1	TRBJ1-1	CASSYFSGGFTEAFF
TRBV29-1	-	TRBJ1-1	CSVEGVPVANTEAFF
TRBV28	TRBD2	TRBJ2-7	CASSTLNPGLAKSSYEQYF
TRBV4-1	-	TRBJ1-4	CASSQRRMNEKLFF
TRBV18	TRBD1	TRBJ1-2	CASSPRDSPINYGYTF
TRBV7-6	TRBD2	TRBJ2-1	CASSPLAESYNEQFF
TRBV7-2	-	TRBJ2-1	CASSFERGQRQKQFF
TRBV7-8	-	TRBJ2-3	CASSLGAAGPYF
TRBV7-2	-	TRBJ2-1	CASSPGLSDEQFF
TRBV10-3	TRBD2	TRBJ2-1	CAISDGLAGFLDEQFF
TRBV6-2/TRBV6-3	-	TRBJ1-2	CASMTGEEVYGYTF
TRBV15	-	TRBJ1-6	CATSRDGGDSPLHF
TRBV9	TRBD1	TRBJ1-1	CASSFRGDREAFF
TRBV7-2	-	TRBJ2-1	CASSTQASSDNEQFF
TRBV20-1	TRBD2	TRBJ2-7	CSASKLAGGYEQYF
TRBV5-4	-	TRBJ1-2	CASSSTWGTKGFGYTF
TRBV6-1	TRBD2	TRBJ2-1	CASSERTSGSVSYNEQFF
TRBV7-6	TRBD1	TRBJ2-7	CASSRDRGDYEQYF
TRBV7-2	TRBD2	TRBJ2-1	CASSHDLGLAGGLRYNEQFF
TRBV6-2/TRBV6-3	TRBD2	TRBJ2-7	CASSYGTTAGGSTYEQYF
TRBV7-2	-	TRBJ2-7	CASSVQWGGSEQYF
TRBV3-1	-	TRBJ1-1	CASSQGRGWTEAFF
TRBV7-3	TRBD1	TRBJ1-1	CASSPGWAGGRTEAFF
TRBV20-1	-	TRBJ1-5	CSARGPPTQPQHF
TRBV19	TRBD1	TRBJ2-3	CASSPRDRQRKKQYF
TRBV28	-	TRBJ2-2	CASSLLVRGGAGELFF
TRBV2	TRBD1	TRBJ1-5	CASSLDRGLQPQHF
TRBV5-5	-	TRBJ1-3	CASSLAAGVSGNTIYF
TRBV12-5	TRBD2	TRBJ2-1	CASGRGGASFNEQFF
TRBV6-2/TRBV6-3	-	TRBJ2-5	CASGSSQAPASQYF
TRBV2	-	TRBJ1-1	CASSEDSSENTEAFF
TRBV6-2/TRBV6-3	TRBD2	TRBJ2-7	CASTTSPGLNAYEQYF
TRBV28	TRBD1	TRBJ1-5	CASNRQGYNQPQHF
TRBV4-1	-	TRBJ2-5	CASSQELGRETQYF
TRBV7-2	-	TRBJ1-2	CASSFPQGSGYTF
TRBV4-3	-	TRBJ2-5	CASSQDLQGRTLTKETQYF
TRBV29-1	-	TRBJ1-1	CSGGENTEAFF
TRBV9	TRBD2	TRBJ2-2	CASTNSPSLAGVNTGELFF
TRBV15	-	TRBJ1-6	CATSRDLSENSPLHF
TRBV20-1	-	TRBJ2-7	CSAPRVRAGPTSYEQYF
TRBV7-2	-	TRBJ2-3	CASSLATRGDTQYF